This entry lists 10 T cell receptor beta chains sequenced from one sample in a study of blood T cells in healthy people across ages (dated by TCRdb to between 2014 and 2017). Library creation used 5' RACE. A second about 6 to 11 cycle PCR used a sample-barcoded 5' primer and a J-beta primer mix. Using fastp trimming at Q25 and MiXCR clonotype assembly, TCRdb reanalyzed the public sequencing data and kept in-frame beta chains. Entries that share a CDR3 protein sequence are merged under the most common genes and DNA. Across this sample there are around 1,800,000 distinct CDR3 sequences, with about 39% seen only once. 20% to 25% of the sample belongs to the ten largest clones. Sequencing was done on a sample of blood. The source is a human donor in good health.

The J gene is TRBJ2-5, the V gene TRBV7-2; D remains unclear. The germline V gene encodes CDR1 SGHTA and CDR2 FQGNSA. The V gene lost 4 bases and the J gene lost 9 bases, with 15 bases spanning the gap. The CDR3 sequence is 13 residues long. CDR3: CASSSPLSWSQYF. In DNA, the CDR3 is TGTGCCAGCAGCTCTCCTCTATCGTGGTCCCAGTACTTC.

The chain couples TRBV3-1 to TRBJ2-5; D is unclear. Germline CDR1 is LGHDT and CDR2 is YNNKEL (reference sequence). The CDR3 has 15 residues. V was shortened by 4 bases and J by 1 base, with 13 bases between the two germline ends. This CDR3 reads CASSPQLTLQETQYF. The CDR3 DNA follows: TGTGCCAGCAGCCCCCAACTAACTCTCCAAGAGACCCAGTACTTC.

The rearrangement links TRBV6-5 to TRBJ1-5; D possibly corresponds to TRBD1 (5 bases). Germline CDR1 and CDR2: MNHEY and SVGAGI. CDR3 length equals 15 residues. With 6 bases removed from V and 0 bases from J, the gap between germline ends came to 12 bases. DNA of the CDR3: TGTGCCAGCAGGTTGGGGCCTTATAGCAATCAGCCCCAGCATTTT. This translates into CASRLGPYSNQPQHF.

CDR3 nucleotides: TGTGCCAGCAGTCTCAGGGGATTTGTTGGGACAGATACGCAGTATTTT. Its translation: CASSLRGFVGTDTQYF. The chain joins TRBV6-5 to TRBJ2-3, with D possibly TRBD1 on 6 matching bases. V lost 5 bases and J lost 3, with 18 bases in between. This CDR3 is 16 amino acids long. Germline CDR1 is MNHEY and CDR2 is SVGAGI.

The genes are TRBV28 and TRBJ1-3; possibly TRBD1 for D (6 bases). The V gene's germline CDR1 is MDHEN and CDR2 SYDVKM. The V end was cut by 4 bases, the J end by 6 bases, with 22 bases between. The CDR3 loop spans 17 amino acids. CDR3 DNA sequence: TGTGCCAGCAGTTCTATGGGGGCACAAGCATACTCAAACACCATATATTTT. It encodes CASSSMGAQAYSNTIYF.

The chain employs TRBV11-2 and TRBJ2-5, with 10 bases fitting TRBD2. The V and J ends lost 6 bases and 1 base, in that order; junction bases with no gene match: 8. The CDR3 runs to 16 residues. Germline V gene lookup returns CDR1 SGHAT and CDR2 FQNNGV. The DNA for the CDR3 is TGTGCCAGCAGGGAGAAGCGGGGGGGTCTCCAAGAGACCCAGTACTTC. Encoded protein: CASREKRGGLQETQYF.

In this sample, this clonotype turned up many times. The junction shows a germline mismatch at one end, possibly a read error. The CDR3 nucleotides read TGCAGCGCTGAACCCGGGCCCCAAGAGACCCAGTACTTC. Its protein product is CSAEPGPQETQYF. The chain uses TRBV29-1 and TRBJ2-5; the D is unclear. The CDR3 is made up of 13 amino acids. Germline V gene data show CDR1 as SQVTM and CDR2 as ANQGSEA.

The chain has TRBV6-2 or TRBV6-3 and TRBJ2-4, with D unresolved. Germline V lookup: CDR1 MNHEY, CDR2 SVGEGT. The CDR3 is made up of 12 amino acids. Trimming removed 2 bases from V and 13 bases from J, with 12 bases in between. The CDR3 region has the DNA TGTGCCAGCAGTTACGTGGCAGTGGGGCAGTACTTC. Translation gives CASSYVAVGQYF.

This chain connects TRBV2 to TRBJ2-7; D not resolved. Trimming cost V 2 bases and J 2 bases, with 7 bases left between them. Germline V gives CDR1 SNHLY, CDR2 FYNNEI. This CDR3 comprises 13 residues. In nucleotides, the CDR3 is TGTGCCAGCAGTGAATCCGTTACCTACGAGCAGTACTTC. Protein product: CASSESVTYEQYF.

This clonotype was counted only a few times. The chain recombines TRBV2 with TRBJ2-1; TRBD2 matches 7 bases. V was pared by 7 bases and J by 4 bases, with 7 bases of the junction left unmatched. The length of the CDR3 is 14 residues. Per germline, CDR1 SNHLY and CDR2 FYNNEI. CDR3 region: CASIRGGGYNEQFF. CDR3 bases: TGTGCCAGCATTCGCGGGGGAGGATACAATGAGCAGTTCTTC.